The rows below give T cell receptor beta chains drawn from one sample of a study of blood T cell repertoires in COVID-19. The method was immunoSEQ multiplex PCR; TCRdb's version includes in-frame clones alone and lacks a portion of them. The profile shows some 78,000 clones, roughly 89% of them singletons. Sequenced material: peripheral blood. The receptors stem from a man aged 45-65 years with acute or convalescent COVID-19. Each CDR3 is given with its conserved first and last residue. The D gene is left open where the match is weak. Size is omitted from some rows. Given values are once, few, many or a class for expanded clones.

>few|TRBD1|TRBV5-1|TRBJ2-7
CASSRGQGAGEQYF
TGCGCCAGCAGTAGGGGACAGGGGGCAGGCGAGCAGTACTTC
>-|TRBD1|TRBV7-9|TRBJ1-1
CASSLAATGLNTEAFF
TGTGCCAGCAGCTTAGCCGCGACAGGGTTGAACACTGAAGCTTTCTTT
>-|TRBD1|TRBV11-2|TRBJ1-5
CASSLDRDRVHGNQPQHF
TGTGCCAGCAGCTTAGACCGGGACAGGGTCCACGGCAATCAGCCCCAGCATTTT
>-|TRBD1|TRBV10-3|TRBJ1-1
CAIKAQGAETEAFF
TGTGCCATCAAAGCACAGGGGGCGGAGACTGAAGCTTTCTTT
>-|TRBD2|TRBV27|TRBJ2-7
CASSLLGGSGYEQYF
TGTGCCAGCAGTCTTTTGGGCGGGAGCGGGTACGAGCAGTACTTC
>-|-|TRBV7-8|TRBJ2-7
CASSGGLHEQYF
TGTGCCAGCAGCGGGGGACTCCACGAGCAGTACTTC
>-|-|TRBV3-1/TRBV3-2|TRBJ2-7
CASSQDLIYEQYF
TGTGCCAGCAGCCAAGACCTTATTTACGAGCAGTACTTC
>-|TRBD1|TRBV10-3|TRBJ2-1
CAITPDRVHEQFF
TGTGCCATCACCCCGGACAGGGTACATGAGCAGTTCTTC
>-|TRBD1|TRBV10-3|TRBJ2-5
CAISESGQGSSETQYF
TGTGCCATCAGTGAGTCGGGACAGGGGAGTTCGGAGACCCAGTACTTC
>-|-|TRBV5-1|TRBJ2-1
CATRPGVGDNEQFF
TGCGCCACTCGTCCAGGGGTGGGGGACAATGAGCAGTTCTTC
>-|-|TRBV11-2|TRBJ2-7
CASSITRSSEQYF
TGTGCCAGCAGCATTACACGGAGCTCCGAGCAGTACTTC
>-|TRBD2|TRBV7-9|TRBJ2-1
CASSGRGTINEQFF
TGTGCTTCAAGCGGGAGGGGTACAATTAATGAGCAGTTCTTC
>-|-|TRBV4-3|TRBJ2-2
CASSQEYARTNTGELFF
TGCGCCAGCAGCCAAGAATACGCCAGAACGAACACCGGGGAGCTGTTTTTT
>-|-|TRBV5-4|TRBJ1-5
CASSGDPGDQPQHF
TGTGCCAGCAGCGGGGACCCGGGAGATCAGCCCCAGCATTTT
>-|-|TRBV10-3|TRBJ2-2
CAISADKSTGELFF
TGTGCCATCAGTGCTGACAAATCCACCGGGGAGCTGTTTTTT
>few|TRBD1|TRBV10-3|TRBJ2-7
CAISSSGTGVHEQYF
TGTGCCATCAGTTCATCCGGGACAGGGGTTCACGAGCAGTACTTC
>-|TRBD2|TRBV11-2|TRBJ2-3
CASSPGTSGYTDTQYF
TGTGCCAGCAGCCCCGGGACTAGCGGGTACACAGATACGCAGTATTTT